Sequencing of this T cell receptor (beta chain) was carried out in a study of a mutant IDH1 vaccine in newly diagnosed glioma. Study context: Treated patients were roughly 60% male, roughly 38% female, mean age 40.4 years. V12 occurred at week 35 and V13 at week 47.

Produced via immunoSEQ multiplex PCR; TCRdb's table is partial and in-frame only. The sample includes about 48,000 clones, approximately 79% of them seen just once. Regarding time point: week 35, safety follow-up. The investigators gave 300 ug of mutant IDH1 20-mer peptide in each vaccine dose, together with topical imiquimod. V lost 1 base and J 3 bases, leaving 10 bases between the germline ends. Per germline, CDR1 MNHNS and CDR2 SASEGT. This CDR3 region has 14 residues. About this clone itself: Its specificity is not known.

The TCR was taken from a middle-aged man with glioma. The gene calls are TRBV6-1 and TRBJ2-7; weak D call: TRBD1 (6 bases). This specimen consisted of PBMCs, obtained from a glioma patient whose treatment included an IDH1 peptide vaccine. This CDR3 is CASSEVGAVYEQYF. The DNA of the CDR3 is TGTGCCAGCAGTGAAGTGGGGGCAGTCTACGAGCAGTACTTC.